These 5 T cell receptor beta chains originate from one sample sequenced in a study of blood T cells in healthy people across ages. A second PCR of about 7 to 12 cycles used a sample-barcoded 5' primer and a J-beta primer mix. TCRdb re-analysed the 5' RACE reads in MiXCR, keeping a single row per CDR3 protein. This sample has hundreds of thousands of distinct CDR3 sequences, with more than 50% found just once. The sequenced material came from blood. These receptors were taken from a man aged 35 to 55 in good health.

The table lists this clonotype with a few counts. The chain carries TRBV9 and TRBJ2-3; D unclear. Germline V gene lookup returns CDR1 SGDLS and CDR2 YYNGEE. Trimming shortened V by 4 bases and J by 6 bases, and 9 bases separated the two germline ends. The CDR3 runs 12 residues. The CDR3 coding sequence is TGTGCCAGCAGCCCCGAATCGGATACGCAGTATTTT. Translated, it gives CASSPESDTQYF.

This clonotype was seen a few times. DNA for the CDR3: TGTGCCAGCAGCTTAATGGGGGATACAGGCTCCTACGAGCAGTACTTC. Protein product: CASSLMGDTGSYEQYF. This chain joins TRBV7-9 and TRBJ2-7, with D possibly being TRBD1 or TRBD2 (5 bases each). The CDR3 has 16 residues. From germline, CDR1 is SEHNR and CDR2 FQNEAQ (reference sequence). V lost 2 bases, J lost 0 bases, and 14 bases lay in between.

This clonotype was picked up one time. This chain uses TRBV18 with TRBJ2-3; 9 nucleotides match TRBD2. After removal of 2 bases from V and 3 bases from J, the junction contained 6 bases not matched to a gene. Germline V gene lookup returns CDR1 KGHSH and CDR2 LQKENI. The CDR3 sequence is 16 residues long. The CDR3, as DNA: TGTGCCAGCTCACCAATAGCGGGAGAACGTACAGATACGCAGTATTTT. This translates into CASSPIAGERTDTQYF.

The V gene is TRBV10-3, the J gene TRBJ2-5; TRBD1 matches 8 bases. The CDR3 contains 12 residues. The V and J ends lost 10 bases and 11 bases, in that order; junction bases with no gene match: 12. Looked up from germline, CDR1 is ENHRY and CDR2 is SYGVKD. The CDR3 DNA is TGTGCCACAGGACAGGGAGGCGATGAGCAGTACTTC. This codes for CATGQGGDEQYF.

The rearrangement links TRBV28 to TRBJ2-1; 9 nucleotides align to TRBD2. The germline V gene encodes CDR1 MDHEN and CDR2 SYDVKM. The junction had 4 bases not matched to a gene; V was cut back by 10 bases and J by 0 bases. This CDR3 is built from 14 residues. The chain's CDR3 is CATNSGSSYNEQFF. The CDR3 DNA reads TGTGCCACCAATAGCGGGAGCTCCTACAATGAGCAGTTCTTC.